This TCR beta chain was observed in a study of esophageal squamous cell carcinoma under preoperative chemotherapy. Time point specified: before preoperative PTX-NDP chemotherapy. For this clonotype: The junction departs from germline at one end; a sequencing error may be responsible.

One entry per CDR3 protein results from TCRdb running MiXCR on the PCR reads. This table has tens of thousands of distinct CDR3 sequences, 49% appearing once. This CDR3 region has 14 residues. Germline V gene lookup returns CDR1 SGHRS and CDR2 YFSETQ. V usage is TRBV5-1 and J usage is TRBJ2-1; 8 bases line up with TRBD1. The clonotype originates from a human donor with esophageal squamous cell carcinoma. The donor label of this sample is uncertain. Sampling was performed from a patient given preoperative chemotherapy. The CDR3: CASRTGSEGKELFF. CDR3 nucleotide sequence: TGCGCCAGTCGGACAGGGTCAGAAGGGAAGGAGCTGTTCTTC.